The 25 T cell receptor beta chains below come from one sample, sequenced in a study of cytomegalovirus exposure and HLA in healthy donors. The PCR used 60 Vbeta and 13 Jbeta primers. Produced via immunoSEQ multiplex PCR; TCRdb's table is partial and in-frame only. This sample's table has about 110,000 clones. The sample was PBMCs. These receptors were obtained from a man aged 35 to 55 in good health and CMV-seropositive.

The V call is TRBV5-4, the J call TRBJ1-5, with TRBD1 matching 10 bases. Per the germline V gene, CDR1 is SGHNT and CDR2 is YYREEE (reference sequence). The V and J ends lost 4 bases and 5 bases, in that order; junction bases with no gene match: 6. This CDR3 has 15 residues. CDR3 amino acids: CASSPGTGDHQPQHF. CDR3 bases: TGTGCCAGCAGCCCCGGGACAGGGGACCATCAGCCCCAGCATTTT.

This chain connects TRBV30 to TRBJ2-3; 7 bases map to TRBD2. The CDR3 covers 15 residues. Germline V lookup: CDR1 GTSNPN, CDR2 SVGIG (reference sequence). The V gene end was trimmed by 3 bases and the J gene end by 2 bases; junction bases not matched to a gene: 8. The CDR3 sequence: CAWSRLAGVTDTQYF. In DNA form, the CDR3 reads TGTGCCTGGAGCCGACTCGCGGGGGTCACAGATACGCAGTATTTT.

The gene calls are TRBV4-3 and TRBJ2-5; D may be TRBD1 (5 bases). The J call could be wrong; TRBJ2-7 is a better fit for the DNA end. Germline V gene lookup returns CDR1 LGHNA and CDR2 YSLEER. The CDR3 spans 15 residues. CDR3 residues: CASSQAWQGSYEQYF. The CDR3 region has the DNA TGCGCCAGCAGCCAAGCCTGGCAGGGTTCCTACGAGCAGTACTTC.

Points on this clone: Other DNA variants within this sample encode the same CDR3. DNA for the CDR3: TGTGCCAGCTCACCTCAGGGCAGCTCCTACGAGCAGTACTTC. This gives the protein CASSPQGSSYEQYF. V and J are TRBV18 and TRBJ2-7; a weak D match, TRBD1 (5 bases). Germline CDR1 reads KGHSH; CDR2 reads LQKENI. The CDR3 sequence is 14 residues long. Trimming took off 3 bases at V and 0 bases at J, with 9 bases between the two ends.

The chain has TRBV11-2 and TRBJ2-3; D is uncertain. CDR1 and CDR2 from the germline V gene are SGHAT and FQNNGV. The CDR3 consists of 14 residues. V lost 5 bases and J 2 bases, leaving 11 bases between the germline ends. This CDR3 is CASSARVYTDTQYF. CDR3 DNA sequence: TGTGCCAGCAGCGCCCGGGTTTACACAGATACGCAGTATTTT.

The chain couples TRBV6-1 to TRBJ2-7; the match to TRBD2 covers 8 bases. This CDR3 spans 13 amino acids. J gave up 2 bases and V 8 bases, and 5 bases lay outside the gene matches. Germline values: CDR1 MNHNS, CDR2 SASEGT. CDR3 in amino acids: CASRGTSAYEQYF. The CDR3 DNA reads as TGTGCCAGCCGCGGGACTAGTGCCTACGAGCAGTACTTC.

DNA of the CDR3: TGTGCCAGCAGTGAAGGAAGGGGGTTAGCGGAAAAACTGTTTTTT. This translates into CASSEGRGLAEKLFF. The V gene is TRBV2, the J gene TRBJ1-4; TRBD1 is a possible D gene (6 bases). This CDR3 is built from 15 residues. V shed 1 base and J shed 8 bases, with 14 bases lying between them. CDR1 SNHLY and CDR2 FYNNEI come from the germline V gene.

The chain carries TRBV30 and TRBJ2-7, with D uncertain. The V gene's germline CDR1 is GTSNPN and CDR2 SVGIG (reference sequence). This CDR3 is built from 13 residues. Trimming left V 2 bases short and J 4 bases short, with 12 bases between. The CDR3 DNA is TGTGCCTGGAGTACTGTTCGAGGTTACGAGCAGTACTTC. It yields the protein CAWSTVRGYEQYF.

V gene TRBV30 combines with J gene TRBJ1-3; D remains ambiguous. V lost 5 bases and J 0 bases, leaving 8 bases between the germline ends. Looked up from germline, CDR1 is GTSNPN and CDR2 is SVGIG (reference sequence). The CDR3 sequence is 13 residues long. In DNA, the CDR3 is TGTGCCTGGGACCGGGTCTCTGGAAACACCATATATTTT. This sequence encodes CAWDRVSGNTIYF.

V is TRBV4-2 and J is TRBJ2-1; no definite D call. CDR3 length: 12 amino acids. V was trimmed by 3 bases and J by 7 bases, leaving 7 bases between them. Germline assignment: CDR1 LGHNA and CDR2 YNFKEQ. CDR3 loop: CASSHGINEQFF. DNA for the CDR3: TGTGCCAGCAGCCACGGTATAAATGAGCAGTTCTTC.

V and J are TRBV6-5 and TRBJ2-5, with a weak D call TRBD2 (5 bases). Trimming cost V 2 bases and J 5 bases, with 9 bases left between them. The CDR3 runs 13 residues. Germline values: CDR1 MNHEY, CDR2 SVGAGI. CDR3 amino acids: CASSYDQRETQYF. CDR3 nucleotide sequence: TGTGCCAGCAGTTACGACCAGCGGGAGACCCAGTACTTC.

This sequence joins TRBV27 and TRBJ1-3; D ambiguous. The CDR3 is 14 amino acids. Trimming shortened V by 3 bases and J by 3 bases, and 9 bases separated the two germline ends. The V gene's germline CDR1 is MNHEY and CDR2 SMNVEV (reference sequence). The CDR3 DNA reads as TGTGCCAGCAGTTTTATTCCCCTTGGAAACACCATATATTTT. It yields the protein CASSFIPLGNTIYF.

V is TRBV4-1 and J is TRBJ1-5; 8 bases are shared with TRBD1. V lost 1 base to trimming and J lost 4 bases; unmatched junction nucleotides: 6. CDR1 is MGHRA and CDR2 is YSYEKL in the germline V gene. There are 16 residues in the CDR3. The CDR3 loop is CASSQVSGTGNQPQHF. The CDR3 DNA reads TGCGCCAGCAGCCAAGTATCCGGGACAGGTAATCAGCCCCAGCATTTT.

V and J are TRBV29-1 and TRBJ1-3, with D possibly matching TRBD1 (6 bases). Germline-derived CDR1 and CDR2 are SQVTM and ANQGSEA. This CDR3 has 13 amino acids. V lost 3 bases, J lost 4 bases, and 10 bases lay in between. The CDR3 region has the DNA TGCAGCGTTGACCCCGGACAGGGAAACACCATATATTTT. Translation gives CSVDPGQGNTIYF.

The V and J genes are TRBV11-2 and TRBJ1-1, with TRBD1 identical over 8 bases. Germline V gives CDR1 SGHAT, CDR2 FQNNGV. Trimming took 4 bases from V and 3 from J; bases not matched to a gene: 7. This CDR3 contains 15 residues. The CDR3 reads CASSSYRGKDTEAFF. As DNA, the CDR3 is TGTGCCAGCAGCTCATACAGGGGGAAGGACACTGAAGCTTTCTTT.

The V and J genes are TRBV19 and TRBJ2-7; the match to TRBD1 covers 8 bases. The junction had 3 bases not matched to a gene; V was cut back by 4 bases and J by 1 base. There are 14 residues in the CDR3. Germline V gene lookup returns CDR1 LNHDA and CDR2 SQIVND (reference sequence). DNA of the CDR3: TGTGCCAGTAGTAAGACAGGGGTGTCCTACGAGCAGTACTTC. Encoded protein: CASSKTGVSYEQYF.

The chain uses TRBV7-2 and TRBJ2-7, with 7 positions matching TRBD2. Germline assignment: CDR1 SGHTA and CDR2 FQGNSA. This CDR3 comprises 14 residues. V was clipped by 7 bases and J by 2 bases; unmatched bases: 8. The CDR3 region is CASKGAGKAYEQYF. The CDR3, as DNA: TGTGCCAGCAAGGGAGCGGGAAAGGCCTACGAGCAGTACTTC.

The chain uses TRBV9 and TRBJ2-3, with D tentatively TRBD2 (5 bases). This CDR3 has 18 amino acids. The V end lost 0 bases, the J end lost 4 bases, and 21 bases lay between the germline ends. Germline lookup yields CDR1 SGDLS and CDR2 YYNGEE. The CDR3 spells CASSVGTSYYTRADTQYF. The CDR3 coding sequence is TGTGCCAGCAGCGTAGGCACTAGTTACTACACGCGGGCAGATACGCAGTATTTT.

This rearrangement joins TRBV29-1 to TRBJ2-5; D might be TRBD2 (7 bases). CDR1 SQVTM and CDR2 ANQGSEA come from the germline V gene. CDR3 length: 16 residues. Trimming stripped 4 bases from V and 2 bases from J, with 20 bases between. The CDR3 DNA reads TGCAGCGTTGTCGGAGTACGGGGAGGGGGGCAAGAGACCCAGTACTTC. It translates to CSVVGVRGGGQETQYF.

V and J are TRBV6-5 and TRBJ2-3, with D hard to call. V was pared by 2 bases and J by 0 bases, with 9 bases between. CDR3 size: 15 residues. CDR1 and CDR2 from the germline V gene are MNHEY and SVGAGI. CDR3 sequence (DNA): TGTGCCAGCAGTTACGTGGCTAGTAGCACAGATACGCAGTATTTT. As protein: CASSYVASSTDTQYF.

The rearrangement joins TRBV7-9 to TRBJ1-5; D may be TRBD1 (6 bases). The V end lost 4 bases, the J end lost 2 bases, and 18 bases lay between the germline ends. This CDR3 is built from 17 residues. Germline lookup yields CDR1 SEHNR and CDR2 FQNEAQ (reference sequence). The CDR3 loop reads CASSSGRGATGNQPQHF. In DNA form, the CDR3 reads TGTGCCAGCAGCTCCGGGAGGGGGGCAACGGGCAATCAGCCCCAGCATTTT.

Turning to this clone: At one end the junction does not follow the germline gene, possibly because of a read error. V gene TRBV7-7 combines with J gene TRBJ2-2, with TRBD2 as a possible D gene (6 bases). The CDR3 is 17 amino acids. Germline V gives CDR1 SSHAT, CDR2 FNYEAQ (reference sequence). CDR3 nucleotide sequence: TGTGCTAGCAGCCTCTCCCGAGGAGGGTTGAACACCGGGGAGCTGTTTTTT. Protein sequence: CASSLSRGGLNTGELFF. Drawing the rest from reference TRBV7-7 and TRBJ2-2, the complete variable domain is GAGVSQSPRYKVTKRGQDVTLRCDPISSHATLYWYQQALGQGPEFLTYFNYEAQPDKSGLPSDRFSAERPEGSISTLTIQRTEQRDSAMYRCASSLSRGGLNTGELFFGEGSRLTVL.

This rearrangement joins TRBV6-4 to TRBJ2-3; TRBD2 aligns across 10 bases. The CDR3 runs to 15 residues. CDR1 is MRHNA and CDR2 is SNTAGT in the germline V gene. J gave up 2 bases and V 8 bases, and 7 bases lay outside the gene matches. The CDR3 DNA reads as TGTGCCAGCGCCTTGGGGACTAGCGACACAGATACGCAGTATTTT. Translating gives CASALGTSDTDTQYF.

The chain joins TRBV13 to TRBJ2-1; no definite D call. Trimming took 4 bases from V and 5 from J, leaving 15 bases between them. Germline lookup yields CDR1 PRHDT and CDR2 FYEKMQ (reference sequence). The CDR3 is 15 residues long. The CDR3 sequence: CASSSSLWLNNEQFF. CDR3 bases: TGTGCCAGCAGCTCCTCCTTGTGGCTTAACAATGAGCAGTTCTTC.

The CDR3 DNA sequence: TGTGCCAGCAGTTCAACGTCCCTCGGGATCACTGAAGCTTTCTTT. It encodes CASSSTSLGITEAFF. This chain uses TRBV27 with TRBJ1-1; D is uncertain. Trimming stripped 4 bases from V and 4 bases from J, with 16 bases between. Germline V gene data show CDR1 as MNHEY and CDR2 as SMNVEV (reference sequence). This CDR3 has 15 residues.